These 25 T cell receptor beta chains came from one sample sequenced in a study of control samples from healthy donors and cancer patients. Method: immunoSEQ multiplex PCR; TCRdb's copy keeps in-frame clones and lacks some. The table lists about 100,000 clones, around 88% of them singletons. Sequenced input: blood. All receptors come from a young man in good health.

The CDR3 here is CASSPALPIASDTQYF. In DNA form, the CDR3 reads TGTGCCAGCAGCCCGGCGCTACCAATCGCCTCAGATACGCAGTATTTT. This chain connects TRBV7-9 to TRBJ2-3; D call uncertain. V shed 5 bases and J shed 4 bases, with 19 bases lying between them. The CDR3 is 16 residues long. In germline, CDR1 is SEHNR, CDR2 FQNEAQ (reference sequence).

This chain connects TRBV6-5 to TRBJ1-2; D remains unclear. The length of the CDR3 is 15 residues. Germline lookup yields CDR1 MNHEY and CDR2 SVGAGI. Trimming took off 0 bases at V and 4 bases at J, with 12 bases between the two ends. Here the CDR3 reads CASSYSEKPSYGYTF. Here the CDR3 DNA reads TGTGCCAGCAGTTACTCGGAGAAACCTAGCTATGGCTACACCTTC.

The chain combines TRBV13 with TRBJ2-7, with 11 bases that match TRBD2. There are 14 residues in the CDR3. Germline CDR1 is PRHDT and CDR2 is FYEKMQ (reference sequence). The V and J ends lost 4 bases and 6 bases, in that order; junction bases with no gene match: 5. CDR3: CASSSTSGSPEQYF. DNA of the CDR3: TGTGCCAGCAGCTCCACTAGCGGGAGTCCCGAGCAGTACTTC.

V is TRBV11-3 and J is TRBJ2-2; TRBD2 aligns across 8 bases. This CDR3 region has 20 residues. Per germline, CDR1 SGHNT and CDR2 YENEEA. V lost 0 bases, J lost 2 bases, and 14 bases stayed unmatched. CDR3 amino acids: CASSLDLVLGREDNTGELFF. The CDR3 DNA follows: TGTGCCAGCAGCTTAGATCTGGTTCTCGGGCGGGAGGACAACACCGGGGAGCTGTTTTTT.

This rearrangement joins TRBV27 to TRBJ2-7; 8 bases align to TRBD2. After removal of 8 bases from V and 2 bases from J, the junction contained 11 bases not matched to a gene. The CDR3 loop spans 15 amino acids. CDR1 is MNHEY and CDR2 is SMNVEV in the germline V gene (reference sequence). The CDR3 sequence: CASATTGGGAYEQYF. CDR3 nucleotide sequence: TGTGCCAGCGCCACCACCGGGGGGGGCGCCTACGAGCAGTACTTC.

CDR3: CASSGSGYNEQFF. CDR3 coding DNA: TGTGCCAGTAGCGGGAGTGGGTACAATGAGCAGTTCTTC. V gene TRBV19 combines with J gene TRBJ2-1; tentative D call: TRBD2 (6 bases). The CDR3 extends over 13 amino acids. The germline gives CDR1 LNHDA, CDR2 SQIVND (reference sequence). V lost 6 bases and J 4 bases, leaving 10 bases between the germline ends.

This chain connects TRBV10-3 to TRBJ2-3; 14 nucleotides agree with TRBD2. CDR3 length: 13 residues. V shed 10 bases and J 5 bases; nucleotides not matched to a gene: 2. Germline V gives CDR1 ENHRY, CDR2 SYGVKD. CDR3 amino acids: CANGLAGGDTQYF. CDR3 DNA sequence: TGTGCCAATGGACTAGCGGGAGGAGATACGCAGTATTTT.

The CDR3 sequence is CASSVGGAAGEFEQYF. Written as DNA, the CDR3 is TGTGCCAGCAGCGTAGGTGGGGCTGCGGGAGAGTTCGAGCAGTACTTC. This chain joins TRBV9 and TRBJ2-7, with 7 bases fitting TRBD2. J was trimmed by 6 bases and V by 0 bases; bases with no gene match: 12. Germline-derived CDR1 and CDR2 are SGDLS and YYNGEE. The CDR3 covers 16 residues.

The gene calls are TRBV6-5 and TRBJ2-7; D is unresolved. The CDR3 loop spans 14 amino acids. The V gene lost 2 bases and the J gene lost 0 bases, with 8 bases spanning the gap. Germline V gives CDR1 MNHEY, CDR2 SVGAGI. DNA of the CDR3: TGTGCCAGCAGTTACGACTCTAGCTCCTACGAGCAGTACTTC. This encodes CASSYDSSSYEQYF.

The genes are TRBV7-9 and TRBJ1-3; D remains unclear. V dropped 5 bases and J dropped 6 bases, with 11 bases sitting between them. The CDR3 is 13 residues long. From germline, CDR1 is SEHNR and CDR2 FQNEAQ (reference sequence). CDR3 nucleotides: TGTGCCAGCAGCACTCCTTATGCAAACACCATATATTTT. Its translation is CASSTPYANTIYF.

J is TRBJ1-2 and V is TRBV11-2; D may be TRBD1 (5 bases). The CDR3 consists of 12 residues. Trimming cost V 4 bases and J 8 bases, with 11 bases left between them. Germline V gene data show CDR1 as SGHAT and CDR2 as FQNNGV. The CDR3 loop reads CASSSHGAGYTF. Here the CDR3 DNA reads TGTGCCAGCAGCTCCCACGGGGCCGGCTACACCTTC.

This clone was picked up a small number of times. The chain employs TRBV4-2 and TRBJ1-5; TRBD1 matches at 7 bases. CDR3 length: 17 amino acids. The germline V gene encodes CDR1 LGHNA and CDR2 YNFKEQ. V was pared by 0 bases and J by 6 bases, with 11 bases of the junction left unmatched. This CDR3 reads CASSQEGPTGWTQPQHF. Here the CDR3 DNA reads TGTGCCAGCAGCCAAGAAGGCCCGACAGGGTGGACTCAGCCCCAGCATTTT.

The chain employs TRBV10-3 and TRBJ2-5; D is undetermined. The CDR3 length is 15 residues. CDR1 and CDR2 (germline): ENHRY, SYGVKD. The V end lost 6 bases, the J end lost 5 bases, and 19 bases lay between the germline ends. CDR3 amino acids: CAISPAGSTGETQYF. As DNA, the CDR3 is TGTGCCATCAGCCCGGCTGGCAGTACCGGGGAGACCCAGTACTTC.

The rearrangement joins TRBV7-2 to TRBJ2-5; D uncertain. CDR1 and CDR2 from the germline V gene are SGHTA and FQGNSA. The V end was cut by 2 bases, the J end by 4 bases, with 11 bases between. This CDR3 is built from 14 residues. The CDR3 region is CASSLWQFRETQYF. The CDR3 DNA reads as TGTGCCAGCAGCTTATGGCAGTTCCGAGAGACCCAGTACTTC.

The CDR3 spells CASSHEDRSSYEQYF. In DNA form, the CDR3 reads TGCGCCAGCAGCCACGAAGACAGGAGCTCCTACGAGCAGTACTTC. The J gene is TRBJ2-7, the V gene TRBV4-3, with a tentative D call TRBD1 (6 bases). The V gene lost 3 bases and the J gene lost 0 bases, with 12 bases spanning the gap. The CDR3 has 15 residues. Germline CDR1 is LGHNA and CDR2 is YSLEER.

This chain connects TRBV28 to TRBJ2-1, with 10 bases that match TRBD2. Losses at the gene ends were 3 bases for V and 2 bases for J; bases not matched to a gene: 4. Germline V gives CDR1 MDHEN, CDR2 SYDVKM. The length of the CDR3 is 16 residues. CDR3 DNA sequence: TGTGCCAGCAGTTTTACTAGCGGGGATACCTACAATGAGCAGTTCTTC. The encoded protein is CASSFTSGDTYNEQFF.

The chain carries TRBV7-3 and TRBJ1-1; D remains ambiguous. Germline-derived CDR1 and CDR2 are SGHTA and FQGTGA. The CDR3 runs to 15 residues. Trimming took off 2 bases at V and 1 base at J, with 11 bases between the two ends. CDR3 nucleotides: TGTGCCAGCAGCTTATTCCAGACTAAGAACACTGAAGCTTTCTTT. Amino acid sequence: CASSLFQTKNTEAFF.

The J gene is TRBJ1-2, the V gene TRBV28; D is uncertain. The CDR3 length is 14 residues. V was clipped by 3 bases and J by 7 bases, with 15 bases between them. Germline CDR1 is MDHEN and CDR2 is SYDVKM. CDR3 nucleotide sequence: TGTGCCAGCAGTTTGGACCTTTCTGAACGTGGCTACACCTTC. Translated, it gives CASSLDLSERGYTF.

The chain links TRBV5-1 to TRBJ2-7; D might be TRBD1 or TRBD2, each matching 6 bases. This CDR3 is built from 14 residues. Trimming cost V 1 base and J 2 bases, with 10 bases left between them. Germline-derived CDR1 and CDR2 are SGHRS and YFSETQ. The CDR3 is CASSLTRGPYEQYF. CDR3 nucleotides: TGCGCCAGCAGCTTGACCCGGGGGCCCTACGAGCAGTACTTC. The whole variable domain, filled in from reference TRBV5-1 and TRBJ2-7, reads KAGVTQTPRYLIKTRGQQVTLSCSPISGHRSVSWYQQTPGQGLQFLFEYFSETQRNKGNFPGRFSGRQFSNSRSEMNVSTLELGDSALYLCASSLTRGPYEQYFGPGTRLTVT.

V is TRBV6-2 or TRBV6-3 and J is TRBJ1-4; TRBD1 matches at 7 bases. This CDR3 is built from 17 residues. V was pared by 2 bases and J by 8 bases, with 14 bases of the junction left unmatched. CDR1 is MNHEY, CDR2 SVGEGT, per germline. In DNA, the CDR3 is TGTGCCAGCAGTTACCTTTCTCACCGGGACAGCGGGGAAAAACTGTTTTTT. This codes for CASSYLSHRDSGEKLFF.

This clone was picked up one time. The chain uses TRBV7-3 and TRBJ2-3; D not resolved. Between the trimmed V and J ends, which lost 2 bases and 2 bases, there was a span of 8 bases. CDR1 SGHTA and CDR2 FQGTGA come from the germline V gene. This CDR3 has 14 amino acids. The CDR3 nucleotides are TGTGCCAGCAGCTTACGAAGGCCCACAGATACGCAGTATTTT. It specifies CASSLRRPTDTQYF.

The chain is built from TRBV5-1 and TRBJ2-7; D is perhaps TRBD2 (5 bases). V was trimmed by 5 bases and J by 0 bases, leaving 12 bases between them. Germline CDR1 and CDR2: SGHRS and YFSETQ. The CDR3 contains 14 residues. The CDR3, as DNA: TGCGCCAGCAGGTGGGCGGACTCCTCCTACGAGCAGTACTTC. Translation: CASRWADSSYEQYF.

This chain links TRBV6-1 with TRBJ1-2, with D perhaps TRBD1 (5 bases). Germline V lookup: CDR1 MNHNS, CDR2 SASEGT. The CDR3 sequence is 13 residues long. The V and J ends lost 2 bases and 7 bases respectively, with 11 bases between them. CDR3 nucleotide sequence: TGTGCCAGCAGTGAATTCAGGGAGGTTGGCTACACCTTC. Amino acids: CASSEFREVGYTF.

The V and J genes are TRBV10-3 and TRBJ2-5, with 10 bases matching TRBD1. This CDR3 has 13 residues. CDR1 is ENHRY and CDR2 is SYGVKD in the germline V gene. The V segment lost 6 bases and the J segment 5 bases; nucleotides outside the gene matches: 3. CDR3 nucleotides: TGTGCCATCAGGGGACAGGGGAGCGAGACCCAGTACTTC. This translates into CAIRGQGSETQYF.

V usage is TRBV27 and J usage is TRBJ1-4; no firm D call. Looked up from germline, CDR1 is MNHEY and CDR2 is SMNVEV (reference sequence). Trimming left V 3 bases short and J 0 bases short, with 8 bases between. The CDR3 covers 15 residues. CDR3 sequence reads: CASSFFRATNEKLFF. The DNA of the CDR3 is TGTGCCAGCAGTTTTTTTAGGGCAACTAATGAAAAACTGTTTTTT.